This TCR beta chain was retrieved from a study of spatial heterogeneity in lung cancer. This clonotype was seen more than once but under ten times. TCRdb reanalysed the 5' RACE reads using MiXCR and keeps one entry per CDR3 protein. Of tens of thousands of distinct CDR3 sequences listed, over 9.5% are singletons. Time point in this sample: sample taken at primary tumor resection. Unsorted tumor, nontumor lung tissue or cryopreserved PBMC supplied the whole RNA. This CDR3 has 15 amino acids. The germline CDR1 and CDR2 sequences are SGHTA and FQGNSA. The ends lost 2 bases at V and 5 bases at J; junction bases unmatched: 5.

The V gene is TRBV7-2, the J gene TRBJ2-5; 10 bases map to TRBD1. The receptor was isolated from a male donor with early-stage non-small cell lung cancer. The material was PBMCs, obtained at surgery. CDR3 amino acids: CASSLQGQGMETQYF. The CDR3 DNA sequence: TGTGCCAGCAGCTTACAGGGACAGGGGATGGAGACCCAGTACTTC.